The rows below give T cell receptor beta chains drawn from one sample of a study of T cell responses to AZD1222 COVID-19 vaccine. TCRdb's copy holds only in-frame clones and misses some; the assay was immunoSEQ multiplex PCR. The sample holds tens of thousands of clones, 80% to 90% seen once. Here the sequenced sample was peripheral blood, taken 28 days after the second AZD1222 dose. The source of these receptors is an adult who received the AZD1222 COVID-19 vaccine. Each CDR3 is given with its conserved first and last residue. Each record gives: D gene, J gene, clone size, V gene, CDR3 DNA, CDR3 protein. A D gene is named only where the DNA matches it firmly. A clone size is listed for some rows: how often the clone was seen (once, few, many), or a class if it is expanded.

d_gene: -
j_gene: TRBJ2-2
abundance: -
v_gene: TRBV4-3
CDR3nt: TGCGCCAGCAGCCAAGTGGGCGGCACCGGGGAGCTGTTTTTT
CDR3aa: CASSQVGGTGELFF

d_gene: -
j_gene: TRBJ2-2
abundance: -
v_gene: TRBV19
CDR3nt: TGTGCCAGTAGTATACAAGGACGGACCGGGGAGCTGTTTTTT
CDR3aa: CASSIQGRTGELFF

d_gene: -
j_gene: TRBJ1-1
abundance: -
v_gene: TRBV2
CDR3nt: TGTGCCAGCACGAAGGGTATGAACACTGAAGCTTTCTTT
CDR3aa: CASTKGMNTEAFF

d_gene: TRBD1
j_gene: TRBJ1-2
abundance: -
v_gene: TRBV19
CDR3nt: TGTGCCAGTAGTATGGGACAGCCTATGTCTCGAATAGGCTACACCTTC
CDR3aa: CASSMGQPMSRIGYTF

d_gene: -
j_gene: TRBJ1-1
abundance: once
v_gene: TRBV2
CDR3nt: TGTGCCAGCACCATGGCCGCTGAAGCTTTCTTT
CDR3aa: CASTMAAEAFF

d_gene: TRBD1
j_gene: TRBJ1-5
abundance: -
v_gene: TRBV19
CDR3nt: TGTGCCAGTAGGGGTGGACAGGGGGGATATAGCAATCAGCCCCAGCATTTT
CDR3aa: CASRGGQGGYSNQPQHF

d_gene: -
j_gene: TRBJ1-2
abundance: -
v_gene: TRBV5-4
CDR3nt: TGTGCCAGCAGCCATACCAGGGGCTACACCTTC
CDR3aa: CASSHTRGYTF

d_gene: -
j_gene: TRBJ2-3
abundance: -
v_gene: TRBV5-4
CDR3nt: TGTGCCAGCAGCCCCCTGGTGACTAGGAGCACAGATACGCAGTATTTT
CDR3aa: CASSPLVTRSTDTQYF

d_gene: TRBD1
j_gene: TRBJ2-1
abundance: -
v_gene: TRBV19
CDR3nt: TGTGCCAGTAGTGGACCGGGACAGGGGACGAATGAGCAGTTCTTC
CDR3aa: CASSGPGQGTNEQFF

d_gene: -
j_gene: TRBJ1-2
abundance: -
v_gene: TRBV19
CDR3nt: TGTGCCAGTAGTATCGACAGGTTAAACTATGGCTACACCTTC
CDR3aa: CASSIDRLNYGYTF

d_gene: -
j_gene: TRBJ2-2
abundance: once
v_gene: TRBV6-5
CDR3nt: TGTGCCAGCAGCCAAGACGTGGGGACCGGGGAGCTGTTTTTT
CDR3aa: CASSQDVGTGELFF

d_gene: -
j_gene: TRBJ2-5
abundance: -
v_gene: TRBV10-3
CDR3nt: TGTGCCATCAGTCTCACCGGACTCGAACAAGAGACCCAGTACTTC
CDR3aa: CAISLTGLEQETQYF

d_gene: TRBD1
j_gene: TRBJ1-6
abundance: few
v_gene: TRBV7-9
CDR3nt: TGTGCCAGCACCAGTATCGGGACAGGGATTTACTCACCCCTCCACTTT
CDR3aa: CASTSIGTGIYSPLHF

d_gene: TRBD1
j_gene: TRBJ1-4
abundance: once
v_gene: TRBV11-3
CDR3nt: TGTGCCAGCAGCCTGGGACAGAGCAGAGGTGCTGAAAAACTGTTTTTT
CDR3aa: CASSLGQSRGAEKLFF

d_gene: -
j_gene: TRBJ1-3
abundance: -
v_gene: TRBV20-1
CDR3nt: TGCAGTGGACAAACTGGAAACACCATATATTTT
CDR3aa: CSGQTGNTIYF

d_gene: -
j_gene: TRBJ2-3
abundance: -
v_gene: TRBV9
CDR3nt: TGTGCCAGCAGCGACGCGGTACCAACTGATACGCAGTATTTT
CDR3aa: CASSDAVPTDTQYF

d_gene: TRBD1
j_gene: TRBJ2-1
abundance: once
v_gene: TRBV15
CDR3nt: TGTGCCACCAGCAGGACAGGGAATGAGCAGTTCTTC
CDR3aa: CATSRTGNEQFF

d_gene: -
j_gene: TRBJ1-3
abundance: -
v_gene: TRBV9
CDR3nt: TGTGCCAGCAGCGTAGCCGGTTCTGGAAACACCATATATTTT
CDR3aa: CASSVAGSGNTIYF

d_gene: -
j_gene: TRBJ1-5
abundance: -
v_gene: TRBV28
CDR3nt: TGTGCCAGCAGTAGGGGGAATAGCAATCAGCCCCAGCATTTT
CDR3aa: CASSRGNSNQPQHF

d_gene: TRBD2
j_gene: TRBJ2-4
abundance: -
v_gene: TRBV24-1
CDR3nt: TGTGCCACCAGTGATCCCATGGACGGGAGGAACATTCAGTACTTC
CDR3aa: CATSDPMDGRNIQYF

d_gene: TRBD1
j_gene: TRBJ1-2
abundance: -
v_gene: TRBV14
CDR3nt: TGTGCCAGCAGCCAAGATTCAGGGGGCGGCGGGCCTAGATTTCGTGGCTACACCTTC
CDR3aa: CASSQDSGGGGPRFRGYTF

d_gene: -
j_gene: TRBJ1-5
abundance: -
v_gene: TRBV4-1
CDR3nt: TGCGCCAGCAGCCTAATGGCCTCTAGCAATCAGCCCCAGCATTTT
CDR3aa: CASSLMASSNQPQHF

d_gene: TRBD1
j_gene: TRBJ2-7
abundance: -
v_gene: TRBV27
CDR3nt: TGTGCCAGCAGCCCTCTAGTGGGACAGTACTACGAGCAGTACTTC
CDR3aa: CASSPLVGQYYEQYF

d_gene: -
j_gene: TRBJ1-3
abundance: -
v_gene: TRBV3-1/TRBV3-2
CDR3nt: TGTGCCAGCAGACTCGGATCTGCCTCTGGAAACACCATATATTTT
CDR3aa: CASRLGSASGNTIYF

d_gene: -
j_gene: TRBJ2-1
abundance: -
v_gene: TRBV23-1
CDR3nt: TGCGCCAGCAGTCAATCCTCAGGGGCGCGACTTCTTCCCTACAATGAGCAGTTCTTC
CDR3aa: CASSQSSGARLLPYNEQFF

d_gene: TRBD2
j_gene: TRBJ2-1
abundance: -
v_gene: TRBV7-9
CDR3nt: TGTGCCAGCCTCGGAAGTAGCGGGGGGGCCGGTGAGCAGTTCTTC
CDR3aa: CASLGSSGGAGEQFF

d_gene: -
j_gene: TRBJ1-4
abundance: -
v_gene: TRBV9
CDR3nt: TGTGCCAGCAGCGTAGGCCAGGGGACTAATGAAAAACTGTTTTTT
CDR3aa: CASSVGQGTNEKLFF

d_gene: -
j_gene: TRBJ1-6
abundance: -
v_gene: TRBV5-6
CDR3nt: TGTGCCAGCAATCTCCGGGGACTCTATAATTCACCCCTCCACTTT
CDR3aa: CASNLRGLYNSPLHF

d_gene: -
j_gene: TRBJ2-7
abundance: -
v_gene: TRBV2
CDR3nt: TGTGCCAGCAGTGTCTCGCGGGATCGGGAGCAGTACTTC
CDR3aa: CASSVSRDREQYF

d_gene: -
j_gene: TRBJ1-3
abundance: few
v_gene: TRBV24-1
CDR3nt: TGTGCCACCAGTGATACCAGGGAGGGTGGAAACACCATATATTTT
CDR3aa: CATSDTREGGNTIYF